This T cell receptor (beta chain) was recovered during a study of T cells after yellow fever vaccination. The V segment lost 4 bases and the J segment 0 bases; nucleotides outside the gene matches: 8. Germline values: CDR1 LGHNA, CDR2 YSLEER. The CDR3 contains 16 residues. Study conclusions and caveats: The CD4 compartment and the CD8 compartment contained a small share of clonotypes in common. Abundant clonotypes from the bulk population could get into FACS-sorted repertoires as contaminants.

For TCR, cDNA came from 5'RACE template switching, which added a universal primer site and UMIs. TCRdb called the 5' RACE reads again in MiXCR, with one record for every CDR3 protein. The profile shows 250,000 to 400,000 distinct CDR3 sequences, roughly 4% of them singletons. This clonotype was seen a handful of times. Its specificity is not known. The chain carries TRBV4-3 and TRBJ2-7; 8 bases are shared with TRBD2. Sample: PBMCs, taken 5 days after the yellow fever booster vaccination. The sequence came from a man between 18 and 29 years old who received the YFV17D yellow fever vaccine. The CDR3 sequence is CASSRTGGASSYEQYF. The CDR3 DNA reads TGCGCCAGCAGCCGAACGGGGGGGGCAAGCTCCTACGAGCAGTACTTC.